Each of the 32 T cell receptor beta chains below was sequenced from the same sample in a study of cytomegalovirus exposure and HLA in healthy donors. The PCR had 60 Vbeta and 13 Jbeta primers. The assay was immunoSEQ multiplex PCR, and TCRdb's table has in-frame clones only and misses some. The sample contains about 160,000 clones, roughly 78% of which appear only once. The sample comprised PBMCs. The receptors originated from a man aged 35-49 years in good health and CMV-seropositive.

This chain connects TRBV29-1 to TRBJ1-2; 9 nucleotides match TRBD1. This CDR3 is built from 13 residues. Germline V CDR1 and CDR2: SQVTM, ANQGSEA. Unmatched junction bases numbered 17, after V lost 8 bases and J lost 13 bases. The CDR3 DNA follows: TGCAGCTACCAACAGGGGGCTTCCAGCGTGGCCACCTTC. The encoded protein is CSYQQGASSVATF. The whole variable domain, remainder taken from reference TRBV29-1 and TRBJ1-2, is SAVISQKPSRDICQRGTSLTIQCQVDSQVTMMFWYRQQPGQSLTLIATANQGSEATYESGFVIDKFPISRPNLTFSTLTVSNMSPEDSSIYLCSYQQGASSVATFGSGTRLTVV.

The chain couples TRBV19 to TRBJ2-7; D unresolved. This CDR3 is built from 13 residues. Trimming removed 1 base at V and 0 bases at J, with 4 bases between. Germline CDR1 reads LNHDA; CDR2 reads SQIVND (reference sequence). CDR3 protein: CASSIADSYEQYF. The CDR3 DNA reads as TGTGCCAGTAGTATAGCAGACTCCTACGAGCAGTACTTC.

The chain recombines TRBV5-1 with TRBJ2-5; D perhaps matches TRBD1 (8 bases). The CDR3 length is 15 residues. V lost 7 bases to trimming and J lost 5 bases, with 21 bases between them. Germline CDR1 and CDR2: SGHRS and YFSETQ. CDR3 loop: CASRQQGGNRETQYF. In DNA, the CDR3 is TGCGCCAGCCGCCAACAGGGGGGGAATAGGGAGACCCAGTACTTC.

This CDR3 reads CASSYLRGEKLFF. The CDR3 DNA follows: TGTGCCAGCAGTTACCTCCGCGGCGAAAAACTGTTTTTT. The chain is built from TRBV6-5 and TRBJ1-4, with D unresolved. V lost 2 bases to trimming and J lost 8 bases, with 9 bases between them. Germline CDR1 MNHEY, CDR2 SVGAGI. This CDR3 region has 13 residues.

This rearrangement joins TRBV4-1 to TRBJ1-5, with a possible D match to TRBD1 (5 bases). Germline V gives CDR1 MGHRA, CDR2 YSYEKL. Between the trimmed V and J ends, which lost 4 bases and 2 bases, there was a span of 9 bases. The CDR3 length is 14 residues. CDR3 loop: CASSLLRGNQPQHF. CDR3 nucleotide sequence: TGCGCCAGCAGCCTCCTCAGGGGCAATCAGCCCCAGCATTTT.

V usage is TRBV9 and J usage is TRBJ2-1; TRBD2 matches 11 bases. The germline gives CDR1 SGDLS, CDR2 YYNGEE. Trimming removed 3 bases from V and 6 bases from J; junction bases left unmatched: 8. This CDR3 region has 16 residues. The CDR3 nucleotides are TGTGCCAGCAGCGCCCTAGCGGGGGGCCGGGGCAATGAGCAGTTCTTC. It encodes CASSALAGGRGNEQFF.

The chain has TRBV11-2 and TRBJ2-2; tentative D call: TRBD1 (5 bases). Trimming removed 0 bases from V and 6 bases from J, with 8 bases in between. Per the germline V gene, CDR1 is SGHAT and CDR2 is FQNNGV. The CDR3 is 14 residues long. As DNA, the CDR3 is TGTGCCAGCAGCTTAGATAAAGGGGCCGGGGAGCTGTTTTTT. Amino acids: CASSLDKGAGELFF.

This chain joins TRBV6-5 and TRBJ1-2; TRBD1 might be the D (5 bases). The V and J ends lost 6 bases and 2 bases respectively, with 10 bases between them. This CDR3 spans 13 amino acids. Germline values: CDR1 MNHEY, CDR2 SVGAGI. The CDR3 region is CASRGQFNYGYTF. The DNA of the CDR3 is TGTGCCAGCAGGGGGCAGTTCAACTATGGCTACACCTTC.

The gene calls are TRBV9 and TRBJ2-3, with TRBD1 identical over 11 bases. The CDR3 sequence is 16 residues long. Germline CDR1 and CDR2: SGDLS and YYNGEE. The V gene end was trimmed by 3 bases and the J gene end by 5 bases; junction bases not matched to a gene: 8. The CDR3 sequence: CASSGDRDRGGDTQYF. The CDR3 DNA reads TGTGCCAGCAGCGGGGACCGGGACAGGGGGGGAGATACGCAGTATTTT.

This clone was observed a few times. This sequence joins TRBV21-1 and TRBJ1-1; the table gives TRBD1 as D, unverified against the DNA. TRBV21-1 is classified as a pseudogene. The CDR3 has 15 amino acids. CDR3 residues: CASSKAIGRSAEAFF. The CDR3 DNA is TGTGCCAGCAGCAAAGCCATTGGCAGGTCCGCTGAAGCTTTCTTT.

The sample holds one count of this clone. The rearrangement links TRBV11-1 to TRBJ2-1, with 10 bases lining up with TRBD2. From germline, CDR1 is SGHAT and CDR2 FQDESV (reference sequence). J gave up 0 bases and V 5 bases, and 4 bases lay outside the gene matches. The CDR3 totals 16 residues. The CDR3 loop is CASSRTSGSSYNEQFF. CDR3 sequence (DNA): TGTGCCAGCAGCCGGACTAGCGGTAGCTCCTACAATGAGCAGTTCTTC.

This chain joins TRBV7-3 and TRBJ2-7; possibly TRBD2 for D (5 bases). Between the trimmed V and J ends, which lost 1 base and 4 bases, there was a span of 8 bases. The CDR3 totals 13 residues. Germline V gives CDR1 SGHTA, CDR2 FQGTGA. In nucleotides, the CDR3 is TGTGCCAGCAGCTTAATCGGGAATTACGAGCAGTACTTC. Amino acids: CASSLIGNYEQYF.

In DNA, the CDR3 is TGTGCCAGCAGCCTTGAAGGGGTACAGCCCCAGCATTTT. It encodes CASSLEGVQPQHF. The chain carries TRBV7-9 and TRBJ1-5; D is possibly TRBD1 (5 bases). Trimming removed 5 bases at V and 7 bases at J, with 12 bases between. CDR3 length equals 13 residues. Germline V gives CDR1 SEHNR, CDR2 FQNEAQ (reference sequence).

This chain links TRBV5-1 with TRBJ2-5, with 8 bases aligning to TRBD1. Trimming cost V 5 bases and J 2 bases; bases outside gene matches: 11. This CDR3 spans 16 amino acids. Germline CDR1 SGHRS, CDR2 YFSETQ. CDR3 amino acids: CASRLRLTGDQETQYF. DNA for the CDR3: TGCGCCAGCAGATTACGTCTGACAGGGGATCAAGAGACCCAGTACTTC.

This clone came up a few times. The chain recombines TRBV9 with TRBJ2-2; D is possibly TRBD1 (5 bases). Germline V gene data show CDR1 as SGDLS and CDR2 as YYNGEE. Trimming took off 7 bases at V and 1 base at J, with 20 bases between the two ends. The CDR3 covers 17 residues. CDR3 nucleotides: TGTGCCAGCGCCCGCTTCGACAGAGTAGGGAACACCGGGGAGCTGTTTTTT. Translating it yields CASARFDRVGNTGELFF.

This clone is a singleton in its sample. The gene calls are TRBV5-4 and TRBJ2-7, with TRBD2 matching over 10 bases. V dropped 3 bases and J dropped 6; count of bases not matched to a gene: 12. The CDR3 totals 16 residues. Germline CDR1 and CDR2: SGHNT and YYREEE (reference sequence). CDR3 in DNA: TGTGCCAGCAGCTCCCCTGGGGGACTAGCGCCTGTCGAGCAGTACTTC. Protein: CASSSPGGLAPVEQYF.

The chain has TRBV5-4 and TRBJ2-3, with D possibly TRBD2 on 6 matching bases. CDR1 and CDR2 from the germline V gene are SGHNT and YYREEE (reference sequence). This CDR3 has 15 residues. Trimming pared 0 bases from V and 4 bases from J, leaving 12 bases between. As DNA, the CDR3 is TGTGCCAGCAGCTTGGGGGGGGACCCCGCAGATACGCAGTATTTT. This gives the protein CASSLGGDPADTQYF.

This rearrangement joins TRBV14 to TRBJ1-3; tentative D call: TRBD1 (5 bases). The CDR3 consists of 14 residues. CDR1 is SGHDN, CDR2 FVKESK, per germline. Trimming pared 3 bases from V and 4 bases from J, leaving 10 bases between. The CDR3 DNA is TGTGCCAGCAGCCACAGGGCGCTCGGAAACACCATATATTTT. Its translation is CASSHRALGNTIYF. Drawing the rest from reference TRBV14 and TRBJ1-3, the complete variable domain is EAGVTQFPSHSVIEKGQTVTLRCDPISGHDNLYWYRRVMGKEIKFLLHFVKESKQDESGMPNNRFLAERTGGTYSTLKVQPAELEDSGVYFCASSHRALGNTIYFGEGSWLTVV.

DNA for the CDR3: TGTGCCAGTGGTGGAGACTCTGGGGCCAACGTCCTGACTTTC. It codes for CASGGDSGANVLTF. J is TRBJ2-6 and V is TRBV9, with D hard to call. Germline CDR1 and CDR2: SGDLS and YYNGEE. The CDR3 consists of 14 residues. Trimming cost V 8 bases and J 0 bases, with 9 bases left between them.

This chain uses TRBV29-1 with TRBJ1-1; D call uncertain. CDR1 and CDR2 (germline): SQVTM, ANQGSEA. The CDR3 covers 14 residues. The germline V and J ends were trimmed by 4 bases and 6 bases, with 18 bases remaining between them. CDR3 nucleotide sequence: TGCAGCGTTGCAGACCGGGATAGGTGGGCTGAAGCTTTCTTT. Translation: CSVADRDRWAEAFF.

This chain joins TRBV7-7 and TRBJ2-3; D is unclear. CDR1 and CDR2 (germline): SSHAT, FNYEAQ (reference sequence). CDR3 length: 13 residues. CDR3 coding DNA: TGTGCTAGCTCATTTCAGACCGGGGATACGCAGTATTTT. Translated, it gives CASSFQTGDTQYF.

This clone was detected ten times or more. This chain joins TRBV29-1 and TRBJ2-7, with a possible D match to TRBD2 (6 bases). This CDR3 is built from 12 residues. V was cut by 0 bases and J by 4 bases, with 7 bases left in between. Germline-derived CDR1 and CDR2 are SQVTM and ANQGSEA. The CDR3 DNA reads TGCAGCGTTGAAGATGGGGGGTACGAGCAGTACTTC. Translated, it gives CSVEDGGYEQYF.

This clone has only a few counts. The rearrangement links TRBV28 to TRBJ1-1; 8 positions match TRBD1. The CDR3 totals 14 residues. V gave up 8 bases and J gave up 6 bases; unmatched junction bases: 11. The germline V gene encodes CDR1 MDHEN and CDR2 SYDVKM. Written as DNA, the CDR3 is TGTGCCAGCTCTCAGATGCAGGGGGCGGCTGAAGCTTTCTTT. Translation: CASSQMQGAAEAFF. Based on the CDR3 plus reference TRBV28 and TRBJ1-1, the full variable domain is DVKVTQSSRYLVKRTGEKVFLECVQDMDHENMFWYRQDPGLGLRLIYFSYDVKMKEKGDIPEGYSVSREKKERFSLILESASTNQTSMYLCASSQMQGAAEAFFGQGTRLTVV.

The V and J genes are TRBV6-5 and TRBJ1-1; D ambiguous. V was clipped by 6 bases and J by 0 bases, with 11 bases between them. Germline CDR1 is MNHEY and CDR2 is SVGAGI. The CDR3 is 14 residues long. Written as DNA, the CDR3 is TGTGCCAGCAGATTACCGGGAGTGAACACTGAAGCTTTCTTT. Its protein is CASRLPGVNTEAFF.

J is TRBJ2-1 and V is TRBV7-8; TRBD2 matches 9 bases. In germline, CDR1 is SGHVS, CDR2 FQNEAQ. After removal of 3 bases from V and 0 bases from J, the junction contained 15 bases not matched to a gene. CDR3 length equals 20 residues. The CDR3 here is CASSLVGLAGAQSSYNEQFF. The CDR3 nucleotides are TGTGCCAGCAGCTTGGTAGGTTTAGCGGGGGCCCAGAGCTCCTACAATGAGCAGTTCTTC.

In its sample, this clone was seen a few times. The chain employs TRBV7-8 and TRBJ1-4, with 9 bases identical to TRBD1. The germline V gene encodes CDR1 SGHVS and CDR2 FQNEAQ. The CDR3 runs 14 residues. J gave up 8 bases and V 5 bases, and 6 bases lay outside the gene matches. The CDR3 DNA follows: TGTGCCAGCAGCCCGGGACAGGGCTGGGAAAAACTGTTTTTT. As protein: CASSPGQGWEKLFF.

This chain links TRBV7-8 with TRBJ1-1, with 8 positions matching TRBD1. Unmatched junction bases numbered 6, after V lost 7 bases and J lost 8 bases. This CDR3 spans 12 amino acids. From germline, CDR1 is SGHVS and CDR2 FQNEAQ. Written as DNA, the CDR3 is TGTGCCAGCACCCGGGACAGGACCGAAGCTTTCTTT. This codes for CASTRDRTEAFF.

The V and J genes are TRBV7-2 and TRBJ2-7; D possibly corresponds to TRBD1 (5 bases). V was shortened by 2 bases and J by 7 bases, with 9 bases between the two germline ends. CDR3 length: 12 amino acids. Per the germline V gene, CDR1 is SGHTA and CDR2 is FQGNSA. This CDR3 reads CASSLIQGEQYF. CDR3 in DNA: TGTGCCAGCAGCTTAATTCAGGGAGAGCAGTACTTC.

This clone has a single count. This chain links TRBV5-5 with TRBJ1-4; 7 positions match TRBD1. This CDR3 is 14 amino acids long. V lost 4 bases and J lost 7; bases outside the gene matches: 7. Germline values: CDR1 SGHKS, CDR2 YYEKEE (reference sequence). In nucleotides, the CDR3 is TGTGCCAGCAGCCTGGGGGACAGAGGTGAAAAACTGTTTTTT. Encoded protein: CASSLGDRGEKLFF.

The genes are TRBV4-3 and TRBJ2-5; tentatively, D is TRBD1 (8 bases). With the DNA end fitting TRBJ2-7 better, the J assignment may be wrong. Germline loops: CDR1 LGHNA, CDR2 YSLEER. The CDR3 extends over 15 amino acids. The CDR3 loop reads CASSQDYRGGDEQYF. As DNA, the CDR3 is TGCGCCAGCAGCCAAGATTACAGGGGGGGGGACGAGCAGTACTTC.

The chain has TRBV19 and TRBJ1-6; the D gene is possibly TRBD1 (6 bases). Per the germline V gene, CDR1 is LNHDA and CDR2 is SQIVND (reference sequence). This CDR3 is built from 15 residues. The germline V and J ends were trimmed by 5 bases and 5 bases, with 13 bases remaining between them. The CDR3 coding sequence is TGTGCCAGTAGTCAACGACAGGTTAATAATTCACCCCTCCACTTT. Protein product: CASSQRQVNNSPLHF. The full variable domain, with the rest looked up from reference TRBV19 and TRBJ1-6, is DGGITQSPKYLFRKEGQNVTLSCEQNLNHDAMYWYRQDPGQGLRLIYYSQIVNDFQKGDIAEGYSVSREKKESFPLTVTSAQKNPTAFYLCASSQRQVNNSPLHFGNGTRLTVT.

V and J are TRBV27 and TRBJ2-7; 9 bases map to TRBD1. Unmatched junction bases numbered 11, after V lost 5 bases and J lost 3 bases. Germline lookup yields CDR1 MNHEY and CDR2 SMNVEV (reference sequence). There are 16 residues in the CDR3. In DNA form, the CDR3 reads TGTGCCAGCAGTGAGTCCGGGACAGGGTCGCGCTACGAGCAGTACTTC. Amino acid sequence: CASSESGTGSRYEQYF.